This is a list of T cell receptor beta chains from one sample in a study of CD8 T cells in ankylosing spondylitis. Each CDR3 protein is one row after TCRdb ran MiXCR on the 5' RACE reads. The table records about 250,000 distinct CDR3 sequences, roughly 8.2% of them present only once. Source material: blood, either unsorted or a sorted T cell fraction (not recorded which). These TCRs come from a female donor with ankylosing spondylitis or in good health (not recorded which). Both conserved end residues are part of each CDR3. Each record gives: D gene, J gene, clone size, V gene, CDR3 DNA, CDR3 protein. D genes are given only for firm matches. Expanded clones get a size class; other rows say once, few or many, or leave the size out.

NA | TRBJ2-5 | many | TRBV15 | TGTGCCACCAGCAGAGATAGACAGCAAGAGACCCAGTACTTC | CATSRDRQQETQYF
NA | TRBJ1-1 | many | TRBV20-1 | TGCAGTGCCCCATTCACCGTCAACACTGAAGCTTTCTTT | CSAPFTVNTEAFF
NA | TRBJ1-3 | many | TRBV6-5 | TGTGCCAGCAGTAACAACAGGGACTCTGGAAACACCATATATTTT | CASSNNRDSGNTIYF
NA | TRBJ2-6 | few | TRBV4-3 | TGCGCCAGCAGCCCGGCCTCCTACAGGTCTGGGGCCAACGTCCTGACTTTC | CASSPASYRSGANVLTF
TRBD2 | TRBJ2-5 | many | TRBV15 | TGTGCCACCAGCAGAGATTCCCTTAGCGGGATTAAAGAGACCCAGTACTTC | CATSRDSLSGIKETQYF
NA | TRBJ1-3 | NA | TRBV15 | TGTGCCACCAGCAGACCGAAAGGGGGGGGGGCCCTCTCTGGAAACACCATATATTTT | CATSRPKGGGALSGNTIYF
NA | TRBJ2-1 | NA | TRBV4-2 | TGTGCCAGCAGTTCCGGGACTGGGGACAATGAGCAGTTCTTC | CASSSGTGDNEQFF
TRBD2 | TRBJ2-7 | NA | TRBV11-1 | TGTGCCAGCAGCTTCGAGGCAGCGGGAGGACCTTTTTCCTACGAGCAGCACTTC | CASSFEAAGGPFSYEQHF
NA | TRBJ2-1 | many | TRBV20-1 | TGCAGTGCTAGATACTTAAGCGGGTTCTTCGATGAGCAGTTCTTC | CSARYLSGFFDEQFF
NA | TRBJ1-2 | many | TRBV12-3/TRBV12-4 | TGTGCCAGCAGTTTTAATGCCGGCGCGTATGGCTACACCTTC | CASSFNAGAYGYTF
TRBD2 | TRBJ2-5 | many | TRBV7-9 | TGTGCCAGCAGGCTAGCGGGAGCAGAGACCCAGTACTTC | CASRLAGAETQYF
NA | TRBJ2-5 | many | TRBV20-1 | TGCAGTGCTCCTCCCTGGGGTAGCGGGACAGAAGAGACCCAGTACTTC | CSAPPWGSGTEETQYF
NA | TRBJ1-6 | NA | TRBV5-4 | TGTGCCAGCAGCTCCGGGGGAAGGGCTAATTCACCCCTCCACTTT | CASSSGGRANSPLHF
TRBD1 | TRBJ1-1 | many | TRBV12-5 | TGTGCTAGTGCTGCCCGACGCGGGACAGTGAACACTGAAGCTTTCTTT | CASAARRGTVNTEAFF
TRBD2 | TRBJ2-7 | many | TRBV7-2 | TGTGCCAGCAGCCTACTAGCGGGAGGTGACGAGCAGTACTTC | CASSLLAGGDEQYF
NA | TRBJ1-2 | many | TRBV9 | TGTGCCAGCAGCGTAGGAAGCTTCACGAATGGCTACACCTTC | CASSVGSFTNGYTF
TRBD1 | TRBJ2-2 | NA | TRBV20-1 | TGCAGTGCTGGCCAGGGACAGGGGGTCCCCGGGGAGCTGTTTTTT | CSAGQGQGVPGELFF
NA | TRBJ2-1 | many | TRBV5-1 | TGCGCCAGCAGCTTGGAGGGACCCCGCTCCTACAATGAGCAGTTCTTC | CASSLEGPRSYNEQFF
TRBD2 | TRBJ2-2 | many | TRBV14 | TGTGCCAGCAGCCAAGTCCGCGGGGGGGGGCCATACACCGGGGAGCTGTTTTTT | CASSQVRGGGPYTGELFF
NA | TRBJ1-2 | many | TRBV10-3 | TGTGCCATCAGTGATAGGGTCTACACCTTC | CAISDRVYTF
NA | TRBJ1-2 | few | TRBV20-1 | TGCAGTCCGGGTGGCTACACCTTC | CSPGGYTF
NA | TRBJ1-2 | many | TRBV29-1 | TGCAGCGTTGACTGGTTGGAGCGTTACACCTTC | CSVDWLERYTF
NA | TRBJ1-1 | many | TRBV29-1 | TGCAGCGTTTCTCTAGGGCCTCTAGGCACTGAAGCTTTCTTT | CSVSLGPLGTEAFF
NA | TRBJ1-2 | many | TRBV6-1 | TGTGTAAGGGGCGGGAGCTTTTATGGCTACACCTTC | CVRGGSFYGYTF
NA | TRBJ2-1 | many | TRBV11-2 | TGTGCCAGCAGCCCCCCGGGCTCCTACAATGAGCAGTTCTTC | CASSPPGSYNEQFF
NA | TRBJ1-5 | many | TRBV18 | TGTGCCAGCTCACCGGACAGCCCTTATCAGCCCCAGCATTTT | CASSPDSPYQPQHF
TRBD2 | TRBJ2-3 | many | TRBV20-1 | TGCAGTGCTTCACAAGGACTAGCGGGACGGGATACGCAGTATTTT | CSASQGLAGRDTQYF
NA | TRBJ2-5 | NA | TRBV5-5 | TGTGCCAGCAGCTCCGCTTCGGCGCAAGAGACCCAGTACTTC | CASSSASAQETQYF
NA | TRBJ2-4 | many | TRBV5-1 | TGCGCCAGCAGCTTGGCCTCAGGGGTGGCCAAAAACATTCAGTACTTC | CASSLASGVAKNIQYF
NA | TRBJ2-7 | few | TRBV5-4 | TGTGCCAGCAGCACCTCGCCGGGGAGGGAGCAGTACTTC | CASSTSPGREQYF
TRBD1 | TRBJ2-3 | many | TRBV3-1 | TGTGCCAGCAGCCAAGGAGACAGGGGGATTTTAGATACGCAGTATTTT | CASSQGDRGILDTQYF
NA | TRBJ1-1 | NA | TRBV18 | TGTGCCAGCTCACCGGGGACGGGGGAAGCTTTCTTT | CASSPGTGEAFF
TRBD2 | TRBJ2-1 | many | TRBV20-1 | TGCAGTGCTCTGCCTAGCGGGGCTTTCAATGAGCAGTTCTTC | CSALPSGAFNEQFF
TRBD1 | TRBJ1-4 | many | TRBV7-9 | TGTGCCAGCAGCTTTGCCGACAGGGAAACGGAAAAACTGTTTTTT | CASSFADRETEKLFF
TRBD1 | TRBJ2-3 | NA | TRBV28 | TGTGCCAGCAGTCCACGGGATTTCGGGGACAGTACAGATACGCAGTATTTT | CASSPRDFGDSTDTQYF
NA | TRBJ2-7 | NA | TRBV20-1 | TGCAGTGCTAGGCCCCCCTCGGCGGCAGGGTTCGAGCAGTACTTC | CSARPPSAAGFEQYF
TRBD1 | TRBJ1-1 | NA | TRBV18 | TGTGCCAGCTCACCTGAACCGACAGGGGGGAACACTGAAGCTTTCTTT | CASSPEPTGGNTEAFF
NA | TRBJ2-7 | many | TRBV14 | TGTGCCAGCAGCCCGACAGACTCCGAGCAGTACTTC | CASSPTDSEQYF
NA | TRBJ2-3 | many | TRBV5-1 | TGCGCCAGCAGCGCCGCAACAGGGATTGGAACAGATACGCAGTATTTT | CASSAATGIGTDTQYF
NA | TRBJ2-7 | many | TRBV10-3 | TGTGCCAGCGGGACACAGGACCGCTACGAGCAGTACTTC | CASGTQDRYEQYF
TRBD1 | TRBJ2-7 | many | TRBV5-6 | TGTGCCAGCAGCCGCCCCAGACAGGGGGCTTACGAGCAGTACTTC | CASSRPRQGAYEQYF
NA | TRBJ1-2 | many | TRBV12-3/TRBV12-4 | TGTGCCAGCAGTGCGTCCCTTCGAGGCTACACCTTC | CASSASLRGYTF
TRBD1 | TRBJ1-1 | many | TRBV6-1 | TGTGCCAGCAGTCGACAGGGGGCCACTGAAGCTTTCTTT | CASSRQGATEAFF
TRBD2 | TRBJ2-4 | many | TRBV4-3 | TGCGCCAGCAGCGGAGGTAGCGGGAATAGAAACATTCAGTACTTC | CASSGGSGNRNIQYF
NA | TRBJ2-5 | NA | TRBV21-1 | TGTGCCAGCAGAAAAACGGGAGCCCTGTTATTTCAAGAGACCCAGTACTTC | CASRKTGALLFQETQYF
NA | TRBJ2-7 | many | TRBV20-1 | TGCAGTGCCTCCTTCGACGAGCAGTACTTC | CSASFDEQYF
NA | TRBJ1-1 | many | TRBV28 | TGTGCTTCCCCCCCCGGGACCGAGAACACTGAAGCTTTCTTT | CASPPGTENTEAFF
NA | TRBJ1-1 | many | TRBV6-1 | TGTGCCAGCAGTGAAGGGGGGCAGAACACTGAAGCTTTCTTT | CASSEGGQNTEAFF
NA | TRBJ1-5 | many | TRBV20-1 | TGCAGTGCCATTCGTGAAGGGAACAATCAGCCCCAGCATTTT | CSAIREGNNQPQHF
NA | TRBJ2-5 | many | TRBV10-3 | TGTGCCATCAGTGATCGGGAATCGGGTGAGGAGGAGACCCAGTACTTC | CAISDRESGEEETQYF
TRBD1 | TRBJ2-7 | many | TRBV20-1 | TGCAGTGCTCGGACAGGGGTCCCTCCCTACGAGCAGTACTTC | CSARTGVPPYEQYF
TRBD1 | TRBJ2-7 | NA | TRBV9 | TGTGCCAGCAGCCTACCACTGGCAGGGGGCGAGCAGTACTTC | CASSLPLAGGEQYF
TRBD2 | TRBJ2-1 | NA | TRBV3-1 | TGTGCCAGCAGCCAAGACTTCGGGACTAGACTGTTCTTC | CASSQDFGTRLFF
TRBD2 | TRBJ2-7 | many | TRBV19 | TGTGCCAGTAGTGAGGTGGCTAGCGGGAATCGCGAGCAGTACTTC | CASSEVASGNREQYF
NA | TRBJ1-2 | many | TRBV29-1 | TGCAGCGTCGAGGGGTCCCGGGTGGGTGGCTACACCTTC | CSVEGSRVGGYTF
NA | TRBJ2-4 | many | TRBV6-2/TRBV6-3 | TGTGCCAGCAGTTACCTCGCCCAAGCGGTAGCCAAAAACATTCAGTACTTC | CASSYLAQAVAKNIQYF
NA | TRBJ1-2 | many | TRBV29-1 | TGCAGTCCTTCCTGGGGGGTTGACTATGGCTACACCTTC | CSPSWGVDYGYTF
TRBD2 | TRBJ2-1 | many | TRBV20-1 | TGCAGTGCTAGAGATGGACTAGCGGATGAGCAGTTCTTC | CSARDGLADEQFF
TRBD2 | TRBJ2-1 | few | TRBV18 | TGTGCCAGCTCTATGGGACTAGCGAACTACAATGAGCAGTTCTTC | CASSMGLANYNEQFF
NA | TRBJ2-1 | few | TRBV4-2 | TGTGCCAGCAGCCCCCCGGAGTCTGAGCAGTTCTTC | CASSPPESEQFF